These 6 T cell receptor beta chains were sequenced from one sample in a study of blood T cell repertoires in COVID-19. Sequencing was performed with immunoSEQ multiplex PCR; in TCRdb, only in-frame clones are kept and a portion is missing. The sample includes around 300,000 clones, approximately 83% seen only once; the top ten take roughly 9.6%. The sample comprised peripheral blood. The receptors were gathered from a woman in her seventies with acute or convalescent COVID-19.

The chain couples TRBV19 to TRBJ1-2; 9 bases fit TRBD1. Germline V gene lookup returns CDR1 LNHDA and CDR2 SQIVND (reference sequence). Trimming cost V 8 bases and J 3 bases; bases outside gene matches: 4. The CDR3 covers 13 residues. The chain's CDR3 is CASQTGGHYGYTF. CDR3 in DNA: TGTGCCAGTCAGACAGGGGGGCACTATGGCTACACCTTC.

The J gene is TRBJ1-5, the V gene TRBV6-6; weak D call: TRBD1 (5 bases). The CDR3 contains 12 residues. Germline V lookup: CDR1 MNHNY, CDR2 SVGAGI (reference sequence). The CDR3 loop reads CGTGPLNQPQHF. DNA of the CDR3: TGTGGAACAGGCCCTCTTAATCAGCCCCAGCATTTT.

This clone occurred a few times. This chain links TRBV6-5 with TRBJ1-4; no clear D. V lost 9 bases and J 0 bases, leaving 8 bases between the germline ends. Germline values: CDR1 MNHEY, CDR2 SVGAGI. This CDR3 is 13 amino acids long. CDR3 residues: CASGRATNEKLFF. CDR3 coding DNA: TGTGCCAGTGGCCGGGCAACTAATGAAAAACTGTTTTTT.

Points on this clone: Germline and junction disagree at one end, which may indicate a read error. The rearrangement links TRBV2 to TRBJ2-2, with 7 nucleotides matching TRBD1. Germline-derived CDR1 and CDR2 are SNHLY and FYNNEI. The CDR3 sequence is 17 residues long. CDR3 loop: CASSEDPTGPNTGELFF. In nucleotides, the CDR3 is TGTGCCAGCAGCGAAGATCCGACAGGGCCGAACACCGGGGAGCTGTTTTTT. The full variable domain, rest sourced from reference TRBV2 and TRBJ2-2, is EPEVTQTPSHQVTQMGQEVILRCVPISNHLYFYWYRQILGQKVEFLVSFYNNEISEKSEIFDDQFSVERPDGSNFTLKIRSTKLEDSAMYFCASSEDPTGPNTGELFFGEGSRLTVL.

The chain employs TRBV5-6 and TRBJ1-5; maybe TRBD1 (6 bases). Germline V CDR1 and CDR2: SGHDT, YYEEEE. The ends were cut back, 4 bases at V and 6 bases at J, with 11 bases in the middle. This CDR3 has 13 amino acids. The CDR3 DNA sequence: TGTGCCAGCAGCCTAGGGGGTCTTCAGCCCCAGCATTTT. Its protein is CASSLGGLQPQHF.

This clone was seen only once. The J gene is TRBJ1-4, the V gene TRBV3-1 (or the pseudogene TRBV3-2); D gene uncertain. The CDR3 runs 17 residues. Germline-derived CDR1 and CDR2 are LGHDT and YNNKEL (reference sequence). Trimming took 3 bases from V and 1 from J, leaving 15 bases between them. CDR3 sequence: CASSQGRGFRTNEKLFF. CDR3 DNA sequence: TGTGCCAGCAGCCAGGGCCGGGGATTTCGAACTAATGAAAAACTGTTTTTT.